This TCR beta chain was observed in a study of blood T cells in healthy people across ages. Whole-study findings and limits: Diversity was higher, and naive CD4+ cells more numerous, in long-lived donors than in aged donors. Investigators treated diversity estimates from one million T cells as underestimates.

For the second PCR, which ran for about 7 to 11 cycles, a sample-barcoded 5' primer and a J-beta primer mix were used. The template-switch adaptor was a 5' adaptor with 12 random nucleotides. It tagged each cDNA molecule. Each sample yielded at least 2.5 million CDR3-containing paired-end reads. A single record per CDR3 protein comes from TCRdb applying MiXCR to the 5' RACE reads. Of more than 1.4 million distinct CDR3 sequences detected, approximately 38% appear once; the ten largest clones hold roughly 7.7%. With respect to this clonotype: The antigen remains undetermined.

The sample was blood. This TCR came from a woman aged 18-30 years in good health.

The CDR3 reads CASSAGEWKEQFF. The CDR3 bases are TGCGCCAGCAGCGCGGGGGAGTGGAAGGAGCAGTTCTTC. The chain couples TRBV5-1 to TRBJ2-1; 7 nucleotides agree with TRBD2. The germline V gene has CDR1 SGHRS and CDR2 YFSETQ. The CDR3 has 13 amino acids. J lost 10 bases, V lost 4 bases, and 8 bases had no gene match.